The T cell receptor (beta chain) under discussion was sequenced for a study of cytomegalovirus exposure and HLA in healthy donors. Study-wide findings and caveats: According to an earlier analysis, most TCR beta V segments yielded productive rearrangements about 87% or about 30% of the time.

V trimming: 5 bases; J trimming: 6 bases; junction bases outside the gene matches: 10. This CDR3 has 16 amino acids. In germline, CDR1 is SGHVS, CDR2 FNYEAQ. On this clone: As yet, its antigen is unknown.

Researchers ran the PCR with 60 Vbeta and 13 Jbeta primers. The protocol was immunoSEQ multiplex PCR, while the TCRdb copy is restricted to in-frame clones and leaves out a portion. Of 85,000 to 120,000 clones in the sample, 60% to 75% were seen once. Source material: PBMCs. The rearrangement links TRBV7-6 to TRBJ2-2; 9 nucleotides line up with TRBD1. The clonotype originates from a male donor in good health and CMV-seropositive. CDR3 bases: TGTGCCAGCAGCAGGCGGGGACAGGGTATTTCCGGGGAGCTGTTTTTT. This codes for CASSRRGQGISGELFF.